This T cell receptor (beta chain) was found in a study of naive and memory T cell subsets. Findings of the study overall: RNA-based TCR counts may shift with T cell activation and differentiation. Especially in CD8 cells, naive repertoires contained a few larger clonotypes, possibly CD45RA-re-expressing memory cells. The power law exponent of TCR abundance differed between naive and memory cells.

Turning to this clonotype: Its antigen remains unknown.

CMV status came from CD4+ IFNgamma after overnight CMV lysate stimulation. The beta constant-region primer was an equimolar mix of two oligonucleotides covering TRBC1 and TRBC2. Ligated cDNA was amplified by four rounds of PCR with nested alpha and beta constant-region primers and SP2. TCRdb reprocessed the UMI-ligation and nested PCR reads via MiXCR and lists one record per CDR3 protein. In the table there are approximately 140,000 distinct CDR3 sequences, approximately 20% of which are singletons. V lost 3 bases, J lost 7 bases, and 16 bases lay in between. The CDR3 loop spans 14 amino acids. This chain connects TRBV12-3 or TRBV12-4 to TRBJ2-7, with D hard to call. Sequencing input: naive CD8+ T cells from blood. The receptor was isolated from a human donor in good health. The CDR3 here is CASSFRPSAEEQYF. As DNA, the CDR3 is TGTGCCAGCAGTTTTAGACCCTCGGCTGAGGAGCAGTACTTC.